This record looks at one T cell receptor (beta chain) sequence and its context. The data originate from a study of blood T cell repertoires in COVID-19. The CDR3 is made up of 16 amino acids. V gave up 7 bases and J gave up 1 base; unmatched junction bases: 8. Germline CDR1 reads SGHNT; CDR2 reads YENEEA. Using immunoSEQ multiplex PCR, the repertoire was profiled, and TCRdb retains in-frame clones only, with some absent. The sample shows approximately 150,000 clones, approximately 88% of them seen only once. The V gene is TRBV11-3, the J gene TRBJ2-5; 11 bases align to TRBD2. The TCR comes from a human donor in a cohort sampled during active COVID-19. Sequenced sample: peripheral blood. The CDR3 DNA follows: TGTGCCAGCAACCCCGGGACTAGCGGAACCCAAGAGACCCAGTACTTC. Translation: CASNPGTSGTQETQYF.